The 26 T cell receptor beta chains presented below share a single source sample, sequenced in a study of blood T cell repertoires in COVID-19. Profiled with immunoSEQ multiplex PCR; TCRdb holds only in-frame clones, not every one. The repertoire holds about 380,000 clones, more than 75% seen once, with roughly 1.2% in the top ten. The sample taken for sequencing was PBMCs or T cells enriched from blood (not recorded which). The source is a woman aged 18-35 years who had recovered from COVID-19.

The chain couples TRBV27 to TRBJ1-5; a weak D match, TRBD1 (6 bases). The CDR3 is made up of 15 amino acids. Germline V CDR1 and CDR2: MNHEY, SMNVEV (reference sequence). Between the trimmed V and J ends, which lost 6 bases and 7 bases, there was a span of 19 bases. The CDR3 DNA sequence: TGTGCCAGCAGAATCGCAGGGGCCGGCGGGCAGCCCCAGCATTTT. Its protein product is CASRIAGAGGQPQHF.

This clone ranks as medium-sized. The CDR3, as DNA: TGCGCCAGCATTAGGGGTTCCACCGGGGAGCTGTTTTTT. Protein: CASIRGSTGELFF. The V call is TRBV10-1, the J call TRBJ2-2, with TRBD1 as a possible D gene (5 bases). CDR3 length: 13 residues. Germline V lookup: CDR1 WNHNN, CDR2 SYGVQD (reference sequence). The V end was cut by 7 bases, the J end by 4 bases, with 10 bases between.

A single count supports this clone. This CDR3 is CASSQVPQAGQPQHF. The CDR3 DNA sequence: TGCGCCAGCAGCCAAGTCCCCCAGGCGGGTCAGCCCCAGCATTTT. This rearrangement joins TRBV4-1 to TRBJ1-5, with D unresolved. Germline assignment: CDR1 MGHRA and CDR2 YSYEKL. This CDR3 has 15 amino acids. Trimming pared 1 base from V and 6 bases from J, leaving 13 bases between.

The J gene is TRBJ1-1, the V gene TRBV11-2; D is unresolved. CDR3 size: 13 residues. Between the trimmed V and J ends, which lost 3 bases and 0 bases, there was a span of 5 bases. The V gene's germline CDR1 is SGHAT and CDR2 FQNNGV. For the CDR3, the DNA is TGTGCCAGCAGCTTCGTAGTGAACACTGAAGCTTTCTTT. Its protein product is CASSFVVNTEAFF.

The chain uses TRBV6-7 and TRBJ1-6; possibly TRBD1 for D (6 bases). TRBV6-7 is filed as an ORF, its function uncertain. CDR3 length: 20 amino acids. The ends were cut back, 3 bases at V and 2 bases at J, with 23 bases in the middle. CDR3 protein: CASSYPPPRTEPPYNSPLHF. Here the CDR3 DNA reads TGTGCCAGCAGTTATCCTCCACCCAGGACAGAGCCCCCCTATAATTCACCCCTCCACTTT.

To note about this clone: The sample has other DNA sequences that encode this CDR3 too. The chain is built from TRBV6-5 and TRBJ1-2, with D maybe TRBD1 (5 bases). CDR3 size: 12 residues. The V gene's germline CDR1 is MNHEY and CDR2 SVGAGI. Trimming took 6 bases from V and 4 from J, leaving 9 bases between them. CDR3 amino acids: CASSRDSYGYTF. CDR3 bases: TGTGCCAGCAGCCGGGACTCCTATGGCTACACCTTC.

The chain is built from TRBV5-1 and TRBJ2-3, with 7 nucleotides matching TRBD1. Germline values: CDR1 SGHRS, CDR2 YFSETQ. The CDR3 is 14 amino acids. V trimming: 7 bases; J trimming: 4 bases; junction bases outside the gene matches: 9. The CDR3: CASSSTQGSDTQYF. The CDR3 DNA follows: TGCGCCAGCTCCTCTACACAGGGGTCAGATACGCAGTATTTT.

As for this clone: Other DNA sequences of this sample code for an identical CDR3. The chain combines TRBV5-1 with TRBJ1-3; D unresolved. This CDR3 contains 14 residues. Germline loops: CDR1 SGHRS, CDR2 YFSETQ. With 2 bases removed from V and 1 base from J, the gap between germline ends came to 7 bases. The CDR3 DNA reads TGCGCCAGCAGCTTAGGAGGGTCTGGAAACACCATATATTTT. Translated: CASSLGGSGNTIYF.

Concerning this clone itself: Its ends do not fully match the called genes, so a read error is possible. J is TRBJ2-5 and V is TRBV7-7, with 7 bases that match TRBD2. The CDR3 totals 13 residues. Germline V gene lookup returns CDR1 SSHAT and CDR2 FNYEAQ (reference sequence). The CDR3 DNA reads TGTGCTAGCAGCCGGAGCGGGGAAGAGACCCAGTACTTC. Residues: CASSRSGEETQYF.

The chain uses TRBV24-1 and TRBJ2-6; D perhaps matches TRBD1 (6 bases). Germline CDR1 and CDR2: KGHDR and SFDVKD. Deletions cut 4 bases from V and 4 bases from J, with 10 bases between. The CDR3 contains 15 residues. The DNA of the CDR3 is TGTGCCACCAGTGACTCAGGGGAAGGGGCCAACGTCCTGACTTTC. Its translation is CATSDSGEGANVLTF.

Note on this clone: This could be a read error, since a much larger clone is one nucleotide away. The J gene is TRBJ1-1, the V gene TRBV19; a possible D gene is TRBD1 (5 bases). V was trimmed by 5 bases and J by 0 bases, leaving 7 bases between them. The germline V gene encodes CDR1 LNHDA and CDR2 SQIVND (reference sequence). The CDR3 runs 13 residues. Written as DNA, the CDR3 is TGTGCCAGTAGTGCGACAGTGAACACTGAAGCTTTCTTT. Translated: CASSATVNTEAFF.

The V and J genes are TRBV4-1 and TRBJ2-3; 9 nucleotides match TRBD2. The CDR3 has 16 amino acids. Germline CDR1 and CDR2: MGHRA and YSYEKL. The junction had 8 bases not matched to a gene; V was cut back by 4 bases and J by 3 bases. CDR3 region: CASSPPAGGFTDTQYF. The DNA of the CDR3 is TGCGCCAGCAGCCCCCCAGCGGGGGGTTTTACAGATACGCAGTATTTT.

Regarding this clone: Sequence at one end of the junction differs from germline and may be a read error. The gene calls are TRBV11-2 and TRBJ1-1, with D tentatively TRBD1 (6 bases). This CDR3 region has 11 residues. Germline lookup yields CDR1 SGHAT and CDR2 FQNNGV. DNA of the CDR3: TGTGCCAGCCGTCGGAGGGGGGGCGCTGACTTT. It specifies CASRRRGGADF.

The rearrangement links TRBV6-5 to TRBJ1-6; tentative D call: TRBD1 (5 bases). The CDR3 runs 12 residues. V was trimmed by 8 bases and J by 7 bases, leaving 9 bases between them. Germline V gene sequence: CDR1 MNHEY, CDR2 SVGAGI. Here the CDR3 reads CASLSGNSPLHF. The CDR3 nucleotides are TGTGCCAGCCTGTCAGGGAATTCACCCCTCCACTTT.

The chain has TRBV7-9 and TRBJ2-7, with D perhaps TRBD1 (5 bases). The CDR3 is 13 amino acids. Germline CDR1 SEHNR, CDR2 FQNEAQ (reference sequence). With 2 bases removed from V and 6 bases from J, the gap between germline ends came to 11 bases. The chain's CDR3 is CASSLIREGEQYF. In DNA form, the CDR3 reads TGTGCCAGCAGCTTAATCAGGGAAGGCGAGCAGTACTTC.

The chain couples TRBV6-5 to TRBJ1-1; 7 nucleotides agree with TRBD1. Germline CDR1 MNHEY, CDR2 SVGAGI. The CDR3 contains 11 residues. The junction had 3 bases not matched to a gene; V was cut back by 6 bases and J by 8 bases. CDR3 coding DNA: TGTGCCAGCAGAACAGGGGTCGAAGCTTTCTTT. It yields the protein CASRTGVEAFF.

The chain combines TRBV7-3 with TRBJ1-2; 8 bases line up with TRBD1. The CDR3 contains 15 residues. J lost 8 bases, V lost 6 bases, and 14 bases had no gene match. Per germline, CDR1 SGHTA and CDR2 FQGTGA. The CDR3 reads CASSLNSQGAEGYTF. CDR3 sequence (DNA): TGTGCCAGCAGTCTAAACTCCCAGGGGGCGGAAGGCTACACCTTC.

The chain links TRBV6-5 to TRBJ1-2, with a possible D match to TRBD1 (6 bases). Germline lookup yields CDR1 MNHEY and CDR2 SVGAGI. This CDR3 is built from 14 residues. V was pared by 3 bases and J by 3 bases, with 11 bases between. CDR3 sequence reads: CASSYGRGDYGYTF. DNA of the CDR3: TGTGCCAGCAGTTATGGCAGGGGTGACTATGGCTACACCTTC.

The chain recombines TRBV11-3 with TRBJ2-1; 8 bases align to TRBD2. V shed 5 bases, J shed 6 bases, and the junction held 9 bases outside the gene matches. The CDR3 totals 15 residues. Germline CDR1 and CDR2: SGHNT and YENEEA. The CDR3 DNA is TGTGCCAGCAGCCGAGGACTAGCAAATTCCAATGAGCAGTTCTTC. Protein product: CASSRGLANSNEQFF.

The J gene is TRBJ2-6, the V gene TRBV29-1, with D hard to call. Germline V lookup: CDR1 SQVTM, CDR2 ANQGSEA. The V and J ends lost 3 bases and 2 bases respectively, with 5 bases between them. This CDR3 comprises 13 residues. The CDR3 here is CSVDLAGANVLTF. The CDR3 nucleotides are TGCAGCGTTGACCTCGCTGGGGCCAACGTCCTGACTTTC. Complete variable domain (other parts from reference TRBV29-1 and TRBJ2-6): SAVISQKPSRDICQRGTSLTIQCQVDSQVTMMFWYRQQPGQSLTLIATANQGSEATYESGFVIDKFPISRPNLTFSTLTVSNMSPEDSSIYLCSVDLAGANVLTFGAGSRLTVL.

V is TRBV5-4 and J is TRBJ2-7; possibly TRBD1 for D (5 bases). This CDR3 is built from 17 residues. V was pared by 0 bases and J by 4 bases, with 20 bases between. The V gene's germline CDR1 is SGHNT and CDR2 YYREEE (reference sequence). The CDR3 region is CASSLGRTRTRPYEQYF. Here the CDR3 DNA reads TGTGCCAGCAGCTTGGGCAGGACACGGACGCGGCCTTACGAGCAGTACTTC.

This rearrangement joins TRBV7-9 to TRBJ1-1; D is unclear. Trimming took 2 bases from V and 4 from J, leaving 11 bases between them. This CDR3 region has 14 residues. Germline values: CDR1 SEHNR, CDR2 FQNEAQ (reference sequence). The CDR3 is CASSLYLGTTEAFF. CDR3 sequence (DNA): TGTGCCAGCAGCTTATATTTGGGCACCACTGAAGCTTTCTTT.

This chain's CDR3 is CASSLMDSDTDTQYF. Written as DNA, the CDR3 is TGTGCCAGCAGCTTAATGGACAGTGACACAGATACGCAGTATTTT. J is TRBJ2-3 and V is TRBV7-2; D might be TRBD1 (6 bases). The CDR3 consists of 15 residues. Germline V gene lookup returns CDR1 SGHTA and CDR2 FQGNSA. The V end was cut by 2 bases, the J end by 2 bases, with 11 bases between.

The chain uses TRBV7-2 and TRBJ1-4; a weak D match, TRBD1 (5 bases). CDR1 and CDR2 from the germline V gene are SGHTA and FQGNSA. V was shortened by 6 bases and J by 5 bases, with 10 bases between the two germline ends. The CDR3 is 13 amino acids. The CDR3 protein is CASSLTENEKLFF. The CDR3, as DNA: TGTGCCAGCAGTTTGACAGAGAATGAAAAACTGTTTTTT.

The rearrangement links TRBV7-8 to TRBJ2-2, with D possibly matching TRBD2 (6 bases). The germline V gene has CDR1 SGHVS and CDR2 FQNEAQ. This CDR3 is 14 amino acids long. V lost 5 bases and J 6 bases, leaving 13 bases between the germline ends. Here the CDR3 reads CASSVGLLSGELFF. CDR3 sequence (DNA): TGTGCCAGCAGCGTGGGACTCCTTTCCGGGGAGCTGTTTTTT.

V gene TRBV30 combines with J gene TRBJ1-1; D is unresolved. CDR1 and CDR2 from the germline V gene are GTSNPN and SVGIG (reference sequence). The CDR3 consists of 15 residues. Trimming removed 4 bases from V and 6 bases from J, with 21 bases in between. CDR3 residues: CAWTYPVARSPEAFF. As DNA, the CDR3 is TGTGCCTGGACATATCCCGTAGCTCGATCACCTGAAGCTTTCTTT.